The source of this T cell receptor (beta chain) is a study of blood T cell repertoires in COVID-19. Method: immunoSEQ multiplex PCR; TCRdb's copy keeps in-frame clones and lacks some. The repertoire holds over 90,000 clones, with approximately 86% as singletons. Germline V gives CDR1 SQVTM, CDR2 ANQGSEA. The CDR3 has 11 amino acids. Deletions cut 3 bases from V and 5 bases from J, with 7 bases between. The chain joins TRBV29-1 to TRBJ1-2; D gene uncertain. The sequence was collected from a woman in her forties or fifties with COVID-19, enrolled during active disease. Sequencing was done on a sample of peripheral blood. CDR3 amino acids: CSVDSVYGYTF. The CDR3 DNA reads TGCAGCGTTGACAGTGTTTATGGCTACACCTTC.